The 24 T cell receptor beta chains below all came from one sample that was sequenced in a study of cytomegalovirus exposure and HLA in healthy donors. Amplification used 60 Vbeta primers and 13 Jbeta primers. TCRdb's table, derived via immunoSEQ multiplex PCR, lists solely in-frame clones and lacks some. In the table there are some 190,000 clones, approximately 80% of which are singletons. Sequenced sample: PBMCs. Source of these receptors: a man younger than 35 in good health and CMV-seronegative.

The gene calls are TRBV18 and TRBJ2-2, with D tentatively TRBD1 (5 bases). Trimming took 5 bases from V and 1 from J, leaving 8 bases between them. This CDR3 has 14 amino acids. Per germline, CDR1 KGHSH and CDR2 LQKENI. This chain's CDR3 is CASSKDRNTGELFF. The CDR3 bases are TGTGCCAGCTCAAAAGACAGGAACACCGGGGAGCTGTTTTTT.

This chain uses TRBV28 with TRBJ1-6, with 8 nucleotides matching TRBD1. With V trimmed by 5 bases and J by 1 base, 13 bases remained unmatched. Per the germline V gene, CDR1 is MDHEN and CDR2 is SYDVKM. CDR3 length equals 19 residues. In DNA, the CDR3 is TGTGCCAGCAGTGTACCCAGGGGGCTAAGGGTGTCCTATAATTCACCCCTCCACTTT. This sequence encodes CASSVPRGLRVSYNSPLHF.

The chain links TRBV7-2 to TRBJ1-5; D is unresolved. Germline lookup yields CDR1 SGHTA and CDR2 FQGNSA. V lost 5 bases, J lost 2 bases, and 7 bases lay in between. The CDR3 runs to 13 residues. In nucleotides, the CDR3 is TGTGCCAGCAGCGTCTTTGGCAATCAGCCCCAGCATTTT. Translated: CASSVFGNQPQHF.

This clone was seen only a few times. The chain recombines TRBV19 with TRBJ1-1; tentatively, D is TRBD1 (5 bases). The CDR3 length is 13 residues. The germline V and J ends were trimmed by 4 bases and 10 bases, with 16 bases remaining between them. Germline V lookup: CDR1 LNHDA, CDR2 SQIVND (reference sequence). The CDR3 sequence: CASSTLGLSGAFF. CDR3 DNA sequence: TGTGCCAGTAGTACCTTGGGGCTCAGTGGAGCTTTCTTT. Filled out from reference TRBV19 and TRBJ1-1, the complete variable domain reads DGGITQSPKYLFRKEGQNVTLSCEQNLNHDAMYWYRQDPGQGLRLIYYSQIVNDFQKGDIAEGYSVSREKKESFPLTVTSAQKNPTAFYLCASSTLGLSGAFFGQGTRLTVV.

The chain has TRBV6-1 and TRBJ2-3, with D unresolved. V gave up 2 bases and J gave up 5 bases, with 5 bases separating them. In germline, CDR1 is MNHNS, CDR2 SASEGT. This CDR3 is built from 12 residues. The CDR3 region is CASSESLDTQYF. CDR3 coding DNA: TGTGCCAGCAGTGAATCTTTAGATACGCAGTATTTT.

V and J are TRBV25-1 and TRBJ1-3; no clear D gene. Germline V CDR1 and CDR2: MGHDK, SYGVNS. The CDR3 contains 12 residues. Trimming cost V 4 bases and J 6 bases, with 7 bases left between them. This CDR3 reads CASSGEENTIYF. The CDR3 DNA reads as TGTGCCAGCAGTGGGGAGGAAAACACCATATATTTT.

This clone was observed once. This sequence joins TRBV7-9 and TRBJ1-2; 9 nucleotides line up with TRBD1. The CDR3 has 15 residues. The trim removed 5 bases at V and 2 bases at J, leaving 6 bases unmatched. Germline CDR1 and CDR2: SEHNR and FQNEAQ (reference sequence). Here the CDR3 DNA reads TGTGCCAGCAGCAAGGACAGGGGTGCAAACTATGGCTACACCTTC. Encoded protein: CASSKDRGANYGYTF.

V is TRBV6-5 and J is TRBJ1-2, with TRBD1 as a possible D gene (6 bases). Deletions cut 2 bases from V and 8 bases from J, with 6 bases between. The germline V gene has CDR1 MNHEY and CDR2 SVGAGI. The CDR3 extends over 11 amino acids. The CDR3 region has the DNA TGTGCCAGCAGTTACGGGGGCGGCTACACCTTC. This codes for CASSYGGGYTF.

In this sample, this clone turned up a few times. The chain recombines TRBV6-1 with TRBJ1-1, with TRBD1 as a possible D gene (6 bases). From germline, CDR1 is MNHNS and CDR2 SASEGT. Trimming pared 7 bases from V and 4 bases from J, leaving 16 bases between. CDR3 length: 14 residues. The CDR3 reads CASTKGGAGTEAFF. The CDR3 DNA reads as TGTGCCAGCACCAAGGGGGGGGCAGGCACTGAAGCTTTCTTT.

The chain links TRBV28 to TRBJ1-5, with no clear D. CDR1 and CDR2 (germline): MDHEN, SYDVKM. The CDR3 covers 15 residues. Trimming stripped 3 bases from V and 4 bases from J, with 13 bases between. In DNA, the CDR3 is TGTGCCAGCAGTTTCGCCTCACTCGGGAATCAGCCCCAGCATTTT. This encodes CASSFASLGNQPQHF.

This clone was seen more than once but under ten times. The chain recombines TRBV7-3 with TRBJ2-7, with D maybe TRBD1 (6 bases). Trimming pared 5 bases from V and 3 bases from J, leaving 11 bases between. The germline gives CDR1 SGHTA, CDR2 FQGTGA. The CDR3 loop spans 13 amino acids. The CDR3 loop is CASSADSRYEQYF. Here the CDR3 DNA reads TGTGCCAGCAGCGCGGACAGCCGCTACGAGCAGTACTTC.

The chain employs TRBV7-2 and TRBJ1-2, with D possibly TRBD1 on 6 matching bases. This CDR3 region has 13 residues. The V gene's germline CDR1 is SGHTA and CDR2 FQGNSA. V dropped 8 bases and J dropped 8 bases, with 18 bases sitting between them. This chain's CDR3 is CASELRGGWGYTF. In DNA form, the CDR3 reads TGTGCCAGCGAATTAAGGGGGGGATGGGGCTACACCTTC.

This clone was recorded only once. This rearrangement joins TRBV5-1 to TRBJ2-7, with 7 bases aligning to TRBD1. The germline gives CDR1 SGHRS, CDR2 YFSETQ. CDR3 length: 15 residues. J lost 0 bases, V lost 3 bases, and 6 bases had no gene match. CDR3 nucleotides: TGCGCCAGCAGCTCCTCGGGACAGTCCTCCTACGAGCAGTACTTC. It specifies CASSSSGQSSYEQYF.

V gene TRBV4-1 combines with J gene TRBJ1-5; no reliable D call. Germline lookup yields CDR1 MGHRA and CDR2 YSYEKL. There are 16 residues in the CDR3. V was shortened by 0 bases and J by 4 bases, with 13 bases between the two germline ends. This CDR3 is CASSQEASIRNQPQHF. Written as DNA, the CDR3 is TGCGCCAGCAGCCAAGAAGCCTCGATTCGGAATCAGCCCCAGCATTTT.

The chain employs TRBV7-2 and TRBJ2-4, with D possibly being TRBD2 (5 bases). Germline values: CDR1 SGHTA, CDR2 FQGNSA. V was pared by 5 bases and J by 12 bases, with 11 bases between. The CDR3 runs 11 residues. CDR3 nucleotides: TGTGCCAGCAGCGCAACTAGTTCTCAGTACTTC. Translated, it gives CASSATSSQYF.

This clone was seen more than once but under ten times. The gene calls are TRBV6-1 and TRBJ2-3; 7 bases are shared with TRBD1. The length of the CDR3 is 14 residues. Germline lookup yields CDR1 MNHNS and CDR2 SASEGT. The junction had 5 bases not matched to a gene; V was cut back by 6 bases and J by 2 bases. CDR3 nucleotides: TGTGCCAGCAGGGGACAGAACCCCACAGATACGCAGTATTTT. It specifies CASRGQNPTDTQYF.

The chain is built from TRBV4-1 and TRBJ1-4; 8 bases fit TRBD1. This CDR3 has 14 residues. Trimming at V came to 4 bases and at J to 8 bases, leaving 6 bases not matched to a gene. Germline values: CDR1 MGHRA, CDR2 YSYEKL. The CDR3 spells CASSPPGGVEKLFF. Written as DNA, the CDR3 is TGCGCCAGCAGCCCCCCAGGGGGCGTCGAAAAACTGTTTTTT.

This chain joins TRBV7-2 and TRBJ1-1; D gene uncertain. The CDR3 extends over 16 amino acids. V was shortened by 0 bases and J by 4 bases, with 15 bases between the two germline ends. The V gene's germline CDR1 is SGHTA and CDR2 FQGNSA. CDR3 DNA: TGTGCCAGCAGCTTAGCCAGTTTCGGTGGAGGCACTGAAGCTTTCTTT. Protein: CASSLASFGGGTEAFF.

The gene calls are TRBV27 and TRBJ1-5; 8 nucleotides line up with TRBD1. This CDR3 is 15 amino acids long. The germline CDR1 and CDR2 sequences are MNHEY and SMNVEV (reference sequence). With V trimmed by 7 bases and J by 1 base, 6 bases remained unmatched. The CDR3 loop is CASNLRQGSNQPQHF. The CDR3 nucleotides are TGTGCCAGCAACTTAAGACAGGGGAGCAATCAGCCCCAGCATTTT.

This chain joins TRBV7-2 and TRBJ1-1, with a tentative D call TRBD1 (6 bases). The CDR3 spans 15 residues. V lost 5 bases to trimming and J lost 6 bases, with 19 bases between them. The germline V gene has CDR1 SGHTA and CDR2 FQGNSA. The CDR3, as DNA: TGTGCCAGCAGCCAAAACAGGGTGCCCCTCCCTGAAGCTTTCTTT. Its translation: CASSQNRVPLPEAFF.

The CDR3 spells CASSLLADTDTQYF. The CDR3, as DNA: TGTGCCAGCAGCTTACTAGCGGACACAGATACGCAGTATTTT. The rearrangement uses TRBV7-9 and TRBJ2-3; 7 bases line up with TRBD2. There are 14 residues in the CDR3. The germline V gene encodes CDR1 SEHNR and CDR2 FQNEAQ (reference sequence). Losses at the gene ends were 2 bases for V and 2 bases for J; bases not matched to a gene: 1.

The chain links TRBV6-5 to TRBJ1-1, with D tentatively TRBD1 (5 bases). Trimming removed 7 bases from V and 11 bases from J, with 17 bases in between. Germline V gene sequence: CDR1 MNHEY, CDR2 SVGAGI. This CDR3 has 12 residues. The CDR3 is CASTLRDSAAFF. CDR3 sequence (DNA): TGTGCCAGCACCCTACGGGACTCGGCGGCTTTCTTT.

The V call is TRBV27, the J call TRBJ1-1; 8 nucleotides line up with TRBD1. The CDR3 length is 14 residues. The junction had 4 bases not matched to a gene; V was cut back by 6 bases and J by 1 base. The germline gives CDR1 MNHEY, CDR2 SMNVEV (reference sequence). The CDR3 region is CASRVGQANTEAFF. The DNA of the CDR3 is TGTGCCAGCAGGGTGGGACAGGCGAACACTGAAGCTTTCTTT.

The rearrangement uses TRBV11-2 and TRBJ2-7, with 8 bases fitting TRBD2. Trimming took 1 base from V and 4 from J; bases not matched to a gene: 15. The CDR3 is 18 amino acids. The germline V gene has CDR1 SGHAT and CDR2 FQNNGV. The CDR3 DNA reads TGTGCCAGCAGCTTAGCTCGAGTAGGAGGACTAGCTACGTACGAGCAGTACTTC. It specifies CASSLARVGGLATYEQYF.